This TCR beta chain appears in the sequencing data of a study of blood T cell repertoires in COVID-19. Overall study: PBMCs, B-cell-depleted T cells, or T cells provided the cDNA or gDNA that made up the material.

This CDR3 is 15 amino acids long. Trimming pared 0 bases from V and 4 bases from J, leaving 12 bases between. Germline-derived CDR1 and CDR2 are SGHAT and FQNNGV. Repertoires were generated with immunoSEQ multiplex PCR, while TCRdb's copy carries only in-frame clones and drops some. Of approximately 150,000 clones listed, 65% to 85% are singletons. This TCR came from a woman of 80 years or more with acute or convalescent COVID-19. V is TRBV11-2 and J is TRBJ1-1; weak D call: TRBD1 (5 bases). Specimen: peripheral blood. The CDR3 is CASSLDSGVGTEAFF. CDR3 DNA: TGTGCCAGCAGCTTAGATTCGGGGGTCGGCACTGAAGCTTTCTTT.